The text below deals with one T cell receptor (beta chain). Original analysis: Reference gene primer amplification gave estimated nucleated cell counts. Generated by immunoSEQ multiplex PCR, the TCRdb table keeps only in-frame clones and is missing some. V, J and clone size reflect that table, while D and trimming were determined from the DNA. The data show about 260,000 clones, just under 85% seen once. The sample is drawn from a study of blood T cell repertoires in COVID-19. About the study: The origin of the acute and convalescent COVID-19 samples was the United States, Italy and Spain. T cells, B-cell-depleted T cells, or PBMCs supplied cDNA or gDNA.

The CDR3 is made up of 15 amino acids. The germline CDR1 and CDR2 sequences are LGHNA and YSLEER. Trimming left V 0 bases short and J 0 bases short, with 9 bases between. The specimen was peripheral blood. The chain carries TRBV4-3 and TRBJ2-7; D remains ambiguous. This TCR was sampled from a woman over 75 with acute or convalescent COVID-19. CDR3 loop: CASSQDRQASYEQYF. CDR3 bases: TGCGCCAGCAGCCAAGACCGGCAGGCCTCCTACGAGCAGTACTTC.